This TCR beta chain was recorded in a study of T cell responses to AZD1222 COVID-19 vaccine (dated by TCRdb to 2020 to 2022). In the study overall: AZD1222 recipients given second doses at about 4 weeks or at about 12 weeks were pooled, since spike-specific TCR depth and breadth were not found to differ between the two schedules. TCR sequencing was performed for some 250 trial participants, of whom around 210 were given two doses of AZD1222 and some 26 were given two doses of MenACWY control vaccine. Trial participants were enrolled by age into subgroups of 18-55, 56-69 and 70-plus years, and approximately 150, 30 and 60 TCR-sequenced participants, respectively, were included in these subgroups. Summary of the overall study and its limitations: After two AZD1222 doses, spike-specific TCR breadth and depth were significantly higher than at day 0 and than in MenACWY recipients. Conclusions about previously exposed vaccinees were limited because only six AZD1222 recipients were SARS-CoV-2 seropositive at baseline. Participants were mostly white British, with more females than males. The authors suggested clonal diversity may have been underestimated. CD4 TCRs associated with the vaccine covered the entire spike protein, and the dominant responses were in regions 160-218 and 743-854. The 56-69-year group was small, and its depth increase did not reach significance, likely because of low power. Nearly half of unique spike-specific TCRs reportedly recognized epitopes outside regions mutated in the B.1.351 and B.1.1.7 variants. Because no samples from the day 14 peak response were available, repertoires could be characterized only after the peak T cell response.

About this clone itself: The target of this receptor is not known. Nothing much larger sits one base from this clone, and base qualities are not available.

The CDR3 regions of human TCRbeta chains were analyzed by immunosequencing. Per the authors' processing: Repertoire TCRs were matched against a reference library of SARS-CoV-2-specific TCRs generated with the MIRA antigen-specificity platform. Breadth was defined as the fraction of unique TCRs that were SARS-CoV-2-associated. Depth was defined as the fraction of total T cells that were SARS-CoV-2-associated. Each spike-specific TCR was assigned to its reactive spike region and to a CD4 or CD8 class using the MIRA data. Log10-transformed breadth and depth values were compared by one-way ANOVA with Sidak's multiple comparisons tests. The table was pulled from immuneACCESS by TCRdb, which kept in-frame rearrangements only. Such tables lose some clones; where checked, under half of the loss comes from unresolved V genes, and the rest has no known cause. V and J calls and clone size are as listed in that table; D and trimming were resolved from the DNA. The sample table records 100,000 or so clones; more than 85% of these occur just once. The ten largest clones add up to 0.95% to 1.5% of the sample.

The sample's time point label, decoded: baseline before first vaccination. Vaccinee samples were obtained from the UK trials COV001 and COV002, which included a single-blind randomized controlled phase 2/3 trial of AZD1222 (ChAdOx1 nCoV-19) in healthy adults. For TCRbeta chain sequencing, PBMC samples from trial participants were taken at day 0 and at day 28 after the second dose. From the germline V gene, CDR1 is MDHEN and CDR2 is SYDVKM. The CDR3 sequence holds 15 residues, the cysteine and phenylalanine included. The read is trimmed to its CDR3 DNA, 45 bases read in frame from base 1. Germline trimming: 6 bases from V, 4 bases from J; junction bases outside gene matches: 9.

The sample here was peripheral blood, taken on day 0 of AZD1222 vaccination. This receptor was obtained from an adult in good health. The chain employs TRBV28 and TRBJ2-1; TRBD1 agrees with 7 junctional bases. The CDR3 protein: CASRPPGQQYNEQFF. The sequenced DNA is TGTGCCAGCAGGCCCCCGGGACAGCAATACAATGAGCAGTTCTTC.